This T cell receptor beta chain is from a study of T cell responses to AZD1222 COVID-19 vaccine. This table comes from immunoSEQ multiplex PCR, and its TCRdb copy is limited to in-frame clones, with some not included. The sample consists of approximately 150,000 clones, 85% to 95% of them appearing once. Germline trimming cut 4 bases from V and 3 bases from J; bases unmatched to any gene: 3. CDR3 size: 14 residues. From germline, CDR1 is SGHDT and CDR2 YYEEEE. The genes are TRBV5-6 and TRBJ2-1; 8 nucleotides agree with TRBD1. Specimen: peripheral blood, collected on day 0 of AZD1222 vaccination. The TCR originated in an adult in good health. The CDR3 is CASSPGTGYNEQFF. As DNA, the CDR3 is TGTGCCAGCAGCCCCGGGACAGGCTACAATGAGCAGTTCTTC. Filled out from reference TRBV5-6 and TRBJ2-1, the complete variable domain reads DAGVTQSPTHLIKTRGQQVTLRCSPKSGHDTVSWYQQALGQGPQFIFQYYEEEERQRGNFPDRFSGHQFPNYSSELNVNALLLGDSALYLCASSPGTGYNEQFFGPGTRLTVL.